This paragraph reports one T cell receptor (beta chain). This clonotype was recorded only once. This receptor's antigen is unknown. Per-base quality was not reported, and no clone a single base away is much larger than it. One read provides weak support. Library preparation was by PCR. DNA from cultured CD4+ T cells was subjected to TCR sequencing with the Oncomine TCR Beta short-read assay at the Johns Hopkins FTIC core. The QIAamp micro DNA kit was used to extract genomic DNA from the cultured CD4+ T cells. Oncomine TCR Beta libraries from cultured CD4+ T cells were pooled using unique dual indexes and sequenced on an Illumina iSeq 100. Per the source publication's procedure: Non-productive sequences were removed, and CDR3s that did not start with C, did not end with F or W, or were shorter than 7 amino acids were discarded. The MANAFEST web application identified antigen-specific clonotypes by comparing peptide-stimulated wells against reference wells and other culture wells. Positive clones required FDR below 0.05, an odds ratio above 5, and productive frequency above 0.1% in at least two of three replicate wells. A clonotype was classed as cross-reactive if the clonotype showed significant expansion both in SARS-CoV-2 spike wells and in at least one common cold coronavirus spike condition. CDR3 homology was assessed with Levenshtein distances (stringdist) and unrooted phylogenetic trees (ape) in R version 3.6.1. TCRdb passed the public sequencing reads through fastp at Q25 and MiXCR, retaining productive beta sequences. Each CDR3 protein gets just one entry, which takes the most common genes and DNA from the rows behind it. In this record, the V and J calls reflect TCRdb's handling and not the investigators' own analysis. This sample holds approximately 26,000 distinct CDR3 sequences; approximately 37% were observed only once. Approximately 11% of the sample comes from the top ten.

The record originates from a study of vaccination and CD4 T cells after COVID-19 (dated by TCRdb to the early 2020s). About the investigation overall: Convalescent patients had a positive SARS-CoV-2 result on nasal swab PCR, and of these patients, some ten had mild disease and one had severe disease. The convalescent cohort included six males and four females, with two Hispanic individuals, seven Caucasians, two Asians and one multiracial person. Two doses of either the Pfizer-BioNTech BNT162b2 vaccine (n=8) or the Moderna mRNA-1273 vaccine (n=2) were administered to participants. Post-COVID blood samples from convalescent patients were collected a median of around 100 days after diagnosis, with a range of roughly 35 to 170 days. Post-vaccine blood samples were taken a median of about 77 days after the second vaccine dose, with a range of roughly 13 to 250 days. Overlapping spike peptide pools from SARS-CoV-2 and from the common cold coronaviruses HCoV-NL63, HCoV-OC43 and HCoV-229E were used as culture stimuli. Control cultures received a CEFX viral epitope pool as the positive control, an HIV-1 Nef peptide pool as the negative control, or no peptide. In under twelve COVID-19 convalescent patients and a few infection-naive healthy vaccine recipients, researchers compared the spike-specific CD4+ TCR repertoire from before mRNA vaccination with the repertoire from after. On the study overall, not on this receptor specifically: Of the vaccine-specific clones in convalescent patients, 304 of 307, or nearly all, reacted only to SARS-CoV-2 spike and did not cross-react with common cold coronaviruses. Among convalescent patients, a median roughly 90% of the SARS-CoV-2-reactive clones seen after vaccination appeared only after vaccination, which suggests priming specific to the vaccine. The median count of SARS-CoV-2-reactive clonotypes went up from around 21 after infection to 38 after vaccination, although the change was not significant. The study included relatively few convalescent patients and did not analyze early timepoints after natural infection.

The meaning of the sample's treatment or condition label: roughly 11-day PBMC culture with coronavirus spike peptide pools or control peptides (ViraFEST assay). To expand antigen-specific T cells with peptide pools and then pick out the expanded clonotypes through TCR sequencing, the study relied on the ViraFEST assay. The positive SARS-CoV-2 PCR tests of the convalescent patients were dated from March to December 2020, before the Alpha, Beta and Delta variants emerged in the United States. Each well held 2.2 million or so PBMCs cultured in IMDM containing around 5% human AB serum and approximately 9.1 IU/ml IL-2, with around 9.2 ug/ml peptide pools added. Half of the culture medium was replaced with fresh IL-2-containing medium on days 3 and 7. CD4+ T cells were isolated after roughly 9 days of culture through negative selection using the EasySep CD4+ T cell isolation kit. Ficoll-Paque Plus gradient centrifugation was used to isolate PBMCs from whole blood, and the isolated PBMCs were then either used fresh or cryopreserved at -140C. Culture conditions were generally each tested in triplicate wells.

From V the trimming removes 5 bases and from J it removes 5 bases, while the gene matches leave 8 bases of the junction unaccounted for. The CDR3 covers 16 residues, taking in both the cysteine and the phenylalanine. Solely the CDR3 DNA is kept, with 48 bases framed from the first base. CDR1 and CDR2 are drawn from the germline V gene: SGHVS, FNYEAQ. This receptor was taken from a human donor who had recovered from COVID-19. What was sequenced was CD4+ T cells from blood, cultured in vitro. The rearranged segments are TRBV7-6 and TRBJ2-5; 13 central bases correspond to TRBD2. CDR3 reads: CASSHRETSGRETQYF. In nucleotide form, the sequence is TGTGCCAGCAGCCATCGTGAGACTAGCGGGAGGGAGACCCAGTACTTC. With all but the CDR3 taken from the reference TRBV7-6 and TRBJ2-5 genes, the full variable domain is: GAGVSQSPRYKVTKRGQDVALRCDPISGHVSLYWYRQALGQGPEFLTYFNYEAQQDKSGLPNDRFSAERPEGSISTLTIQRTEQRDSAMYRCASSHRETSGRETQYFGPGTRLLVL.